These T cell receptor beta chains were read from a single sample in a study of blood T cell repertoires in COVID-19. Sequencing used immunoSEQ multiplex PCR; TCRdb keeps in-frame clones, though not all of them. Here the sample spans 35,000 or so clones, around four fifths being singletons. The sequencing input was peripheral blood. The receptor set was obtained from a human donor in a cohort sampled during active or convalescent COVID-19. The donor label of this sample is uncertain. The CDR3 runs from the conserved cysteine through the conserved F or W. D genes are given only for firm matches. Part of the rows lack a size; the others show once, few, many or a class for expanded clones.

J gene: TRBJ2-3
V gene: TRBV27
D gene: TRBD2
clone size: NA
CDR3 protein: CASRFTGTSGRQYF
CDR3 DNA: TGTGCCAGCAGATTTACCGGGACTAGCGGGAGGCAGTATTTT

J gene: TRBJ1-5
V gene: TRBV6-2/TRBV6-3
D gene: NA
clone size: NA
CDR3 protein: CASSYPTPQHF
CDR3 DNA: TGTGCCAGCAGTTACCCGACACCCCAGCATTTT

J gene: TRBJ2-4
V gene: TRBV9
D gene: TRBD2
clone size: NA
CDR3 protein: CASSVGISGSTDIQYF
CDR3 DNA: TGTGCCAGCAGCGTAGGGATTAGCGGGAGTACTGACATTCAGTACTTC

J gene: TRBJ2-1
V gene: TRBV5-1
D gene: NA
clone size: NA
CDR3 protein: CASSLGFAGKSSYNEQFF
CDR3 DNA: TGCGCCAGCAGCTTAGGGTTCGCGGGTAAGAGCTCCTACAATGAGCAGTTCTTC

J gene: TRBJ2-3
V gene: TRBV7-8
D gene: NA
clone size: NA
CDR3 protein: CASSLRGADQDTQYF
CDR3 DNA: TGTGCCAGCAGCTTAAGAGGAGCTGATCAGGATACGCAGTATTTT

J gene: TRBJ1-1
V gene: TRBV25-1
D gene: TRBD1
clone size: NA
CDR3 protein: CASSAGTAEAFF
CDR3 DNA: TGTGCCAGCAGTGCCGGGACAGCTGAAGCTTTCTTT

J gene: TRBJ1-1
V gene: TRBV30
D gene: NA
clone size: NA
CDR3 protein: CNMRGRAFF
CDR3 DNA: TGTAATATGAGAGGGAGGGCTTTCTTT

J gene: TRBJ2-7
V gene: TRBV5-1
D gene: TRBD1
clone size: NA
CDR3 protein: CASSLGDRDRDEQYF
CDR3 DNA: TGCGCCAGCAGCTTGGGGGACAGGGATAGGGACGAGCAGTACTTC

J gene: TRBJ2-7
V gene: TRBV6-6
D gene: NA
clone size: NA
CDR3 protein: CASSSPNSYEQYF
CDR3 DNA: TGTGCCAGCAGTTCACCAAACTCGTACGAGCAGTACTTC

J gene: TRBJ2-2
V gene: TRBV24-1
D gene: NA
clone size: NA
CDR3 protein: CATRGSNTGELFF
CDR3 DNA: TGTGCCACCCGCGGCTCGAACACCGGGGAGCTGTTTTTT

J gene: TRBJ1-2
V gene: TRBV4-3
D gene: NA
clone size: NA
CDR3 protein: CASSQNTNGYTF
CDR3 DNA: TGCGCCAGCAGCCAAAACACGAATGGCTACACCTTC

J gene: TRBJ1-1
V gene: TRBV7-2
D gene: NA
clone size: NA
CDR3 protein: CASSSQGGNTEAFF
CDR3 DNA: TGTGCCAGCAGCTCCCAAGGGGGGAACACTGAAGCTTTCTTT

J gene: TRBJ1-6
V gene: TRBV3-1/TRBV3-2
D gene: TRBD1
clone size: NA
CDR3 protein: CASIGKGAGSPLHF
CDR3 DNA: TGTGCCAGCATCGGGAAGGGGGCAGGTTCACCCCTCCACTTT

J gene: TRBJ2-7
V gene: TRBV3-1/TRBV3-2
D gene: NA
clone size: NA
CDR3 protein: CASSPFRGTTYEQYF
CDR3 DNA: TGTGCCAGCAGCCCCTTCCGGGGAACTACCTACGAGCAGTACTTC

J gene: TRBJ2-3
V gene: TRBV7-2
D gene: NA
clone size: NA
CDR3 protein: CASSSAGYTDTQYF
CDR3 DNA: TGTGCCAGCAGCTCCGCCGGGTACACAGATACGCAGTATTTT

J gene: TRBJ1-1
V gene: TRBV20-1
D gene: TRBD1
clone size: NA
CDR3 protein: CSASDRVTEAFF
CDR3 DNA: TGCAGTGCTAGTGACAGGGTAACTGAAGCTTTCTTT

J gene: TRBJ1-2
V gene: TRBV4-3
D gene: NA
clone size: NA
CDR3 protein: CASSQTLTPRAGYTF
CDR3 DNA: TGCGCCAGCAGCCAGACTCTGACTCCTCGTGCTGGCTACACCTTC

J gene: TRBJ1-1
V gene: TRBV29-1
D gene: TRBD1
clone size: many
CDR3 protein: CSVNTGGESREAFF
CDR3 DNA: TGCAGCGTTAACACAGGGGGCGAATCTCGGGAAGCTTTCTTT

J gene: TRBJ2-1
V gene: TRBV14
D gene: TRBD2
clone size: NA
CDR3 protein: CASSPGTSSEQFF
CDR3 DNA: TGTGCCAGCAGCCCCGGGACTAGCAGTGAGCAGTTCTTC

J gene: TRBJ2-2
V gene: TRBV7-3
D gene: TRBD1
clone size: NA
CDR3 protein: CASSSRGGVYTGELFF
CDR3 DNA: TGTGCCAGCAGCTCCCGAGGGGGCGTGTACACCGGGGAGCTGTTTTTT

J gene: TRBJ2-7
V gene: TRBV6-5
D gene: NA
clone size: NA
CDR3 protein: CASKAGISYEQYF
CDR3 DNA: TGTGCCTCAAAGGCGGGTATTTCCTACGAGCAGTACTTC

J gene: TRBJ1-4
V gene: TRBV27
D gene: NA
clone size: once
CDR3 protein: CASSFRGGEKLFF
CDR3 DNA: TGTGCCAGCAGTTTTCGAGGGGGTGAAAAACTGTTTTTT

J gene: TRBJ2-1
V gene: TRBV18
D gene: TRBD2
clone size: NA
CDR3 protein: CASSPPAVAGDYNEQFF
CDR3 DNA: TGTGCCAGCTCACCTCCTGCTGTGGCGGGAGACTACAATGAGCAGTTCTTC

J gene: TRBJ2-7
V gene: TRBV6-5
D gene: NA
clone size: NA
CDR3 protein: CASSHRGSSYEQYF
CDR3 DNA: TGTGCCAGCAGTCACCGCGGTAGCTCCTACGAGCAGTACTTC

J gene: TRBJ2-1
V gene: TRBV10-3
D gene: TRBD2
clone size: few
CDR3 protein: CATAGAGGWDEQFF
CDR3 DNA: TGTGCCACCGCAGGAGCGGGAGGATGGGATGAGCAGTTCTTC

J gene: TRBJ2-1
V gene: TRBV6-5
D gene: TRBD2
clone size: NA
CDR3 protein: CASSYEAGGPREQFF
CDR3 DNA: TGTGCCAGCAGTTACGAAGCGGGAGGCCCGCGCGAGCAGTTCTTC

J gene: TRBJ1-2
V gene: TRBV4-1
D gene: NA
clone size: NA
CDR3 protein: CASSQDQGSYGYTF
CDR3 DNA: TGCGCCAGCAGCCAAGATCAGGGGAGCTATGGCTACACCTTC

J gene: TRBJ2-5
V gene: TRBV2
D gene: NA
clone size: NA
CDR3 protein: CASSATAARETQYF
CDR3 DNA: TGTGCCAGCAGTGCGACAGCAGCCCGGGAGACCCAGTACTTC

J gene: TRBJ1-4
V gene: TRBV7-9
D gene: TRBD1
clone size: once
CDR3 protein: CASSLSRGRRTNEKLFF
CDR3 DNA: TGTGCCAGCAGCCTTTCCAGGGGGCGTAGGACTAATGAAAAACTGTTTTTT

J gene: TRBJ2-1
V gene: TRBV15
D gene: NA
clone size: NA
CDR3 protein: CATSRAKSRVMGNEQFF
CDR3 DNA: TGTGCCACCAGCAGAGCGAAATCCAGGGTTATGGGCAATGAGCAGTTCTTC

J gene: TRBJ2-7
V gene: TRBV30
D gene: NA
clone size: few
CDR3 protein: CAWNHNYEQYF
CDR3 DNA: TGTGCCTGGAACCACAACTACGAGCAGTACTTC

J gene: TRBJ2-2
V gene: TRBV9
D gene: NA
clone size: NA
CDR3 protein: CASSPHSNTGELFF
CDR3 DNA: TGTGCCAGTTCCCCCCATTCGAACACCGGGGAGCTGTTTTTT

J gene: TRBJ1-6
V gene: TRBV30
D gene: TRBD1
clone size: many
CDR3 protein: CAWKQGQSSSPLHF
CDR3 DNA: TGTGCCTGGAAGCAGGGACAGTCTAGTTCACCCCTCCACTTT

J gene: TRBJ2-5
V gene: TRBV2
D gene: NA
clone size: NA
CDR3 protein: CASGGTPLRETQYF
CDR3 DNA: TGTGCCAGCGGAGGGACCCCCTTGAGAGAGACCCAGTACTTC

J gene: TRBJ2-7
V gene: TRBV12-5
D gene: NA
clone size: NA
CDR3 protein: CASGLYDRTTYEQYF
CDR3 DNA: TGTGCTAGTGGTTTGTACGACAGGACCACCTACGAGCAGTACTTC

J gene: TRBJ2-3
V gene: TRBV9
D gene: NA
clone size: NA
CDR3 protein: CASSVSSGRTDTQYF
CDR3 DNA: TGTGCCAGCAGCGTCTCCAGCGGACGCACAGATACGCAGTATTTT

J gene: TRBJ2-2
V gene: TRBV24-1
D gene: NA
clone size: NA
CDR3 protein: CATRHGGGGELFF
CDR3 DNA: TGTGCCACCAGACACGGAGGAGGTGGGGAGCTGTTTTTT

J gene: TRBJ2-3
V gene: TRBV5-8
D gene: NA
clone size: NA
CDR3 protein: CASSLAAVVRQSTDTQYF
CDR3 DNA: TGTGCCAGCAGCTTGGCGGCGGTTGTAAGACAGAGCACAGATACGCAGTATTTT

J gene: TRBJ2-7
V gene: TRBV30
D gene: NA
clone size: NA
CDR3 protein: CAWSRGREAYEQYF
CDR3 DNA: TGTGCCTGGAGTAGGGGGCGGGAGGCCTACGAGCAGTACTTC

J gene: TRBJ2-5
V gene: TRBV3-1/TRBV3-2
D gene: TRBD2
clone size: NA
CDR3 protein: CASSRTSGSLETQYF
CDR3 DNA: TGTGCCAGCAGTCGGACTAGCGGGAGCTTGGAGACCCAGTACTTC

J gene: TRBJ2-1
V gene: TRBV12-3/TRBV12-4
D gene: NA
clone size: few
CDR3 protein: CASSPGNEQFF
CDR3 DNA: TGTGCCAGCAGTCCAGGTAATGAGCAGTTCTTC

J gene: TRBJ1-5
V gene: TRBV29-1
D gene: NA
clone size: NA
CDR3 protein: CSYTQGKGQPQHF
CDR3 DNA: TGCAGCTACACCCAGGGCAAAGGTCAGCCCCAGCATTTT

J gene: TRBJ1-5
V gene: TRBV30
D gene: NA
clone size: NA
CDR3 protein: CAWSVHSNQPQHF
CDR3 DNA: TGTGCCTGGAGTGTACACAGCAATCAGCCCCAGCATTTT

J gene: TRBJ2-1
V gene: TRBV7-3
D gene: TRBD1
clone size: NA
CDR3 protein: CASSSDGDRGGNEQFF
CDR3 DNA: TGTGCCAGCAGCTCCGACGGGGACAGGGGAGGAAATGAGCAGTTCTTC

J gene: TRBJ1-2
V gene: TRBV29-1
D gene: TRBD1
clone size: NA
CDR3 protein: CSVEVPGQHGYTF
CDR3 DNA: TGCAGCGTTGAGGTACCGGGACAGCATGGCTACACCTTC

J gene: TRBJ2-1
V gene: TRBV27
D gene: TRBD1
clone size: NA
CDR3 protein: CASSYRGNEQFF
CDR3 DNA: TGTGCCAGCAGTTACAGGGGCAATGAGCAGTTCTTC

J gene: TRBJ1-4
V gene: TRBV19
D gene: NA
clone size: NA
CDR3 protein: CASSQRGGGEKLFF
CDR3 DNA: TGTGCCAGTAGTCAGAGGGGAGGTGGTGAAAAACTGTTTTTT

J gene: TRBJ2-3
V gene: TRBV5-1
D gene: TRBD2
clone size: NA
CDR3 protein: CASSLDLAGGPDTQYF
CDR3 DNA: TGCGCCAGCAGCTTGGACCTAGCGGGAGGGCCAGATACGCAGTATTTT

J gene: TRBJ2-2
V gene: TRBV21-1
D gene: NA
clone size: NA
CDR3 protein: CASSVHRGSAGELFF
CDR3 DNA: TGTGCCAGCAGCGTACACAGGGGGTCTGCCGGGGAGCTGTTTTTT

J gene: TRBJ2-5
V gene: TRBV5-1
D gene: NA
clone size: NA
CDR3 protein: CASSSNTGMKTQYF
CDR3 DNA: TGCGCCAGCAGCTCTAACACAGGGATGAAGACCCAGTACTTC

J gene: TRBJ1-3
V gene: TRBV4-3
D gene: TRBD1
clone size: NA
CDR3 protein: CASAEGQGGNTIYF
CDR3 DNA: TGCGCCAGCGCCGAGGGACAGGGGGGAAACACCATATATTTT

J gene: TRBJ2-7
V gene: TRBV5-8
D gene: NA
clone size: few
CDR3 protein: CASSYLSYEQYF
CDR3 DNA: TGTGCCAGCAGCTATCTTTCCTACGAGCAGTACTTC

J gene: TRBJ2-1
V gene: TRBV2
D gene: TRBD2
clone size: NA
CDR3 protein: CASRPLAGYNEQFF
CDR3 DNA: TGTGCCAGCAGACCTCTAGCGGGTTACAATGAGCAGTTCTTC

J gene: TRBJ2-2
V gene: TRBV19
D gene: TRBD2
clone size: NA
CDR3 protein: CASRSLAGMNTGELFF
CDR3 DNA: TGTGCCAGCCGGTCACTAGCGGGCATGAACACCGGGGAGCTGTTTTTT

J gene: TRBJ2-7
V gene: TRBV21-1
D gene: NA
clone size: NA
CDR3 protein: CASSTLPYRGEQYF
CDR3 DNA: TGTGCCAGCAGCACCCTCCCCTATCGTGGCGAGCAGTACTTC

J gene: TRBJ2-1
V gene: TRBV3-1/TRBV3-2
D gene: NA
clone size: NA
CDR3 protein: CASSHSLARTQNEQFF
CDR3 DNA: TGTGCCAGCAGCCACAGTCTGGCTAGGACACAAAATGAGCAGTTCTTC

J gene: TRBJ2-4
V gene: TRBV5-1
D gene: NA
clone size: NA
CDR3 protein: CASSLQENIQYF
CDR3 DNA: TGCGCCAGCAGCTTGCAGGAAAACATTCAGTACTTC

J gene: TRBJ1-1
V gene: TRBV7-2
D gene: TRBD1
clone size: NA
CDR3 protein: CASSSSLVTGGAGEAFF
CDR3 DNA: TGTGCCAGCAGCTCCTCGTTGGTCACAGGGGGCGCGGGTGAAGCTTTCTTT

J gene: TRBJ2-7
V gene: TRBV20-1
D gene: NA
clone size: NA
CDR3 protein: CSAPRGEQYF
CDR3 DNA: TGCAGTGCCCCACGGGGCGAGCAGTACTTC